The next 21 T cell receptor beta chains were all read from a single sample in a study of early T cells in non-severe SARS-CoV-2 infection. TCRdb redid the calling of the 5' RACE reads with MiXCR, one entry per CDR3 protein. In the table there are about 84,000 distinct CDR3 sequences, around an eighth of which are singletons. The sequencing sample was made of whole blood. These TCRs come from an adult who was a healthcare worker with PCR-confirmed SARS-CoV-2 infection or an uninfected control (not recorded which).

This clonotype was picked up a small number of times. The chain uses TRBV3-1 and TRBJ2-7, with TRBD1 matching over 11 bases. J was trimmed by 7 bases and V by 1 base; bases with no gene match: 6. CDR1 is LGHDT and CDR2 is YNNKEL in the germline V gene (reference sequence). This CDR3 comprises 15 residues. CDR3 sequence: CASSQAGQGAGEQYF. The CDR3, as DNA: TGTGCCAGCAGCCAAGCCGGACAGGGGGCTGGTGAGCAGTACTTC.

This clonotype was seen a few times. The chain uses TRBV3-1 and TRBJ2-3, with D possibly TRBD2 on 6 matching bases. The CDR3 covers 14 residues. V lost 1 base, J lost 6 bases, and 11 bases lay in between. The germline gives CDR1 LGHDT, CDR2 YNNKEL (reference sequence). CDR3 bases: TGTGCCAGCAGCCAAGTGTCCCGGGGGGATACGCAGTATTTT. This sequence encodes CASSQVSRGDTQYF.

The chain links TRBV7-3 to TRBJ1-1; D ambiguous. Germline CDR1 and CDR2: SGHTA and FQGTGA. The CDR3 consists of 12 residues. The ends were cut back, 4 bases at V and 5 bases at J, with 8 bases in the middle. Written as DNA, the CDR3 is TGTGCCAGCAGCTCGCTGGGAACTGAAGCTTTCTTT. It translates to CASSSLGTEAFF.

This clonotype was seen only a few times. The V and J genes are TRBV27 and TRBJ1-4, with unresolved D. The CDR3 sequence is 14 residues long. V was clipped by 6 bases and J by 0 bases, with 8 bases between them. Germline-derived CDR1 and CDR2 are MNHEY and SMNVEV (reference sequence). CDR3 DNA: TGTGCCAGCAGGACTCTTGCAACTAATGAAAAACTGTTTTTT. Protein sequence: CASRTLATNEKLFF.

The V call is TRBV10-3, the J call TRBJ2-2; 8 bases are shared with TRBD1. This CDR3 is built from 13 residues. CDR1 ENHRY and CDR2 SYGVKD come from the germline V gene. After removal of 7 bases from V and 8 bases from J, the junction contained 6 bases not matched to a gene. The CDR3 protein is CAITDRVVGELFF. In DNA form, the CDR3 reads TGTGCCATCACGGACAGGGTCGTTGGGGAGCTGTTTTTT.

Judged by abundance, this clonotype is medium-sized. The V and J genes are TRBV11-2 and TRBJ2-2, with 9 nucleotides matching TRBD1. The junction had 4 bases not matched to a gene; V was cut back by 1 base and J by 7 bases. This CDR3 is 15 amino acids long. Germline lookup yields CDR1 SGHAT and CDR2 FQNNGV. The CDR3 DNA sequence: TGTGCCAGCAGCTTAGTACAGGGGGCGATCGGGGAGCTGTTTTTT. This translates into CASSLVQGAIGELFF.

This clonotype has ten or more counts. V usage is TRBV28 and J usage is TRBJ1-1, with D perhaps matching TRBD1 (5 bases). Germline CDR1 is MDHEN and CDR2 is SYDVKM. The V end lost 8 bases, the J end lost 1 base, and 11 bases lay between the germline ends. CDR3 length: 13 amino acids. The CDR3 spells CASDSLTNTEAFF. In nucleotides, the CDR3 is TGTGCCAGCGACAGTCTAACGAACACTGAAGCTTTCTTT.

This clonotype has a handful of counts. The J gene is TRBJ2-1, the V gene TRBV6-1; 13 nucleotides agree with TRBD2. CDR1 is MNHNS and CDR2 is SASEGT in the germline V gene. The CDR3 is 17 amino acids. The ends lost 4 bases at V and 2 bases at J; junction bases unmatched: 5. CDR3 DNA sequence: TGTGCCAGCAGTGGGACTAGCGGGAGTCATCCCTACAATGAGCAGTTCTTC. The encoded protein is CASSGTSGSHPYNEQFF.

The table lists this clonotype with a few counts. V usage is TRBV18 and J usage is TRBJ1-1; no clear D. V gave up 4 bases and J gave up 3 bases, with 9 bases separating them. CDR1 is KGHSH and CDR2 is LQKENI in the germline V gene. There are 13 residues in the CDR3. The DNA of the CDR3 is TGTGCCAGCTCACGCCACCGGGACACTGAAGCTTTCTTT. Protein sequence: CASSRHRDTEAFF.

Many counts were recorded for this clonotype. The DNA for the CDR3 is TGTGCCAGCAGCTTACTCCACAATACGGGTACCAAAAACATTCAGTACTTC. It yields the protein CASSLLHNTGTKNIQYF. V usage is TRBV7-2 and J usage is TRBJ2-4; no clear D. This CDR3 is built from 17 residues. Per the germline V gene, CDR1 is SGHTA and CDR2 is FQGNSA. V shed 2 bases and J shed 2 bases, with 16 bases lying between them.

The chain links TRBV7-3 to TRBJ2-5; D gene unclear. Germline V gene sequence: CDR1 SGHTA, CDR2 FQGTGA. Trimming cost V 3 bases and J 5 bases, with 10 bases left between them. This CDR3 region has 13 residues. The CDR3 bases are TGTGCCAGCAGCTTTGGTACTGGGGAGACCCAGTACTTC. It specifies CASSFGTGETQYF.

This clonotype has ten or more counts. CDR3 sequence reads: CASRRGGNQPQHF. The CDR3 nucleotides are TGTGCCAGCAGGAGAGGTGGCAATCAGCCCCAGCATTTT. This sequence joins TRBV6-5 and TRBJ1-5; D unresolved. The V and J ends lost 6 bases and 2 bases respectively, with 8 bases between them. The CDR3 covers 13 residues. Germline CDR1 reads MNHEY; CDR2 reads SVGAGI.

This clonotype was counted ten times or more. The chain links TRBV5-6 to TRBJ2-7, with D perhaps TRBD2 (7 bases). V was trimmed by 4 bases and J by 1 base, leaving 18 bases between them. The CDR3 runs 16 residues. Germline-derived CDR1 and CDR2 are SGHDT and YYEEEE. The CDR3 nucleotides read TGTGCCAGCAGCCCGGGGGCGGGAGTTGTTTCCTACGAGCAGTACTTC. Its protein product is CASSPGAGVVSYEQYF.

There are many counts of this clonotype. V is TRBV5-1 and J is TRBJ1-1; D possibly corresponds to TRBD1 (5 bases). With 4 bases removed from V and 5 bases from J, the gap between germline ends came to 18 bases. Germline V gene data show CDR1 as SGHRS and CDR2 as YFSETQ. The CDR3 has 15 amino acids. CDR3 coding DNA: TGCGCCAGCAGCCCTGGCAGCAGGACACGGACTGAAGCTTTCTTT. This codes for CASSPGSRTRTEAFF.

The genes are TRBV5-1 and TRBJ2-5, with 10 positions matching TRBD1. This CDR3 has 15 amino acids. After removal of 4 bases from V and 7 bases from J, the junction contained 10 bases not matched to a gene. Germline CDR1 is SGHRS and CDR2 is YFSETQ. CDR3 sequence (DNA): TGCGCCAGCAGCCCCCGCGGACAGGGGGATGCGACCCAGTACTTC. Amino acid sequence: CASSPRGQGDATQYF.

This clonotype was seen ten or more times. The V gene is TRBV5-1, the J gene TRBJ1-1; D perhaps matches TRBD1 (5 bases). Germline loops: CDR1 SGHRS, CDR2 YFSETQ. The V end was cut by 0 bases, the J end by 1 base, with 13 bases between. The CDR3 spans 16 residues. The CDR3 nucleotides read TGCGCCAGCAGCTTGGAGGGTGGGGGAAGGAACACTGAAGCTTTCTTT. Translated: CASSLEGGGRNTEAFF. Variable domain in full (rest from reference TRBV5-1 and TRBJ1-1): KAGVTQTPRYLIKTRGQQVTLSCSPISGHRSVSWYQQTPGQGLQFLFEYFSETQRNKGNFPGRFSGRQFSNSRSEMNVSTLELGDSALYLCASSLEGGGRNTEAFFGQGTRLTVV.

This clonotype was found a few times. CDR3 coding DNA: TGTGCCAGCAGCTTGGGCAGGGGCGGATATGGCTACACCTTC. This gives the protein CASSLGRGGYGYTF. This chain connects TRBV5-6 to TRBJ1-2; TRBD1 might be the D (6 bases). The CDR3 extends over 14 amino acids. V was pared by 0 bases and J by 5 bases, with 11 bases between. CDR1 and CDR2 from the germline V gene are SGHDT and YYEEEE.

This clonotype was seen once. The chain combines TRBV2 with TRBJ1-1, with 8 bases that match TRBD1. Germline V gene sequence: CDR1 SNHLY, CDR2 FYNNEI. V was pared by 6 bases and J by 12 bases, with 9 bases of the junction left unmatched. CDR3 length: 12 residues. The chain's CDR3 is CASSLTGGTPFF. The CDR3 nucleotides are TGTGCCAGCAGCCTAACAGGGGGTACGCCTTTCTTT.

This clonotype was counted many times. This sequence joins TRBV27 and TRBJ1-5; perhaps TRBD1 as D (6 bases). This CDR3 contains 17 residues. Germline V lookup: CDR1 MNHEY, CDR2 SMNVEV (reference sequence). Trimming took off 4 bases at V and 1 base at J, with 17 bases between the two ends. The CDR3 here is CASSSITGFGSNQPQHF. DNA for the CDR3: TGTGCCAGCAGTTCGATAACAGGGTTCGGAAGCAATCAGCCCCAGCATTTT.

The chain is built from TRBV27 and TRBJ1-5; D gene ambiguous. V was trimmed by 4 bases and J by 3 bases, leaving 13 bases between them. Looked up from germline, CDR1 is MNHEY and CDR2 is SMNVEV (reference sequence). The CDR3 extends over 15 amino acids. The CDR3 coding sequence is TGTGCCAGCAGTTCTACCTGGGCAGCCAATCAGCCCCAGCATTTT. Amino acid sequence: CASSSTWAANQPQHF.

The CDR3 DNA is TGTGCCAGCAGTTATCAGCGGACAGGGATGGAGACCCAGTACTTC. Amino acid sequence: CASSYQRTGMETQYF. The genes are TRBV27 and TRBJ2-5; 8 bases agree with TRBD1. V was pared by 4 bases and J by 5 bases, with 9 bases of the junction left unmatched. Germline V CDR1 and CDR2: MNHEY, SMNVEV (reference sequence). The CDR3 is 15 amino acids.